The rows below give T cell receptor beta chains drawn from one sample of a study of cytomegalovirus exposure and HLA in healthy donors. Profiled with immunoSEQ multiplex PCR; TCRdb holds only in-frame clones, not every one. The sample yields approximately 120,000 clones, of which the top ten take up roughly 2%. Sequencing was done on a sample of PBMCs. These receptors all stem from a woman aged 60-70 years in good health and CMV-seronegative. Both conserved end residues are part of each CDR3.

16 TRBJ1-5 TRBV19 CASSAAGTVFNQPQHF
11 TRBJ2-3 TRBV7-9 CASSVSDTQYF
15 TRBJ2-6 TRBV4-1 CASSQPTSGANVLTF
19 TRBJ2-6 TRBV18 CASSPQLGQGLSGANVLTF
16 TRBJ2-3 TRBV4-1 CASSQIAGVGPDTQYF
14 TRBJ1-1 TRBV7-9 CASSLMGESLAAFF
14 TRBJ1-1 TRBV5-1 CASSRSTENTEAFF
13 TRBJ2-7 TRBV2 CASTGISSYEQYF
14 TRBJ1-2 TRBV5-4 CASSAQGAGYGYTF
14 TRBJ1-1 TRBV28 CASSPHQGDTEAFF
14 TRBJ1-3 TRBV4-2 CASSQDHSGNTIYF
14 TRBJ2-7 TRBV5-1 CASGPGTGTYEQYF
17 TRBJ2-1 TRBV4-1 CASSPNEVGGYHNEQFF
17 TRBJ2-1 TRBV15 CATSSPTGRISYNEQFF
14 TRBJ2-3 TRBV30 CAWSGGQGTDTQYF
13 TRBJ2-6 TRBV5-1 CASSTAGYDVLTF
16 TRBJ2-1 TRBV27 CASHLGAGSSYNEQFF
12 TRBJ2-3 TRBV25-1 CAMVDRTDTQYF
14 TRBJ2-7 TRBV6-5 CASSYRDREYEQYF
14 TRBJ1-1 TRBV28 CASSRQGGRTEAFF
16 TRBJ2-1 TRBV11-3 CASSPRGLAGYNEQFF
14 TRBJ2-7 TRBV28 CASSEPRGIYEQYF
18 TRBJ2-3 TRBV10-3 CAISPDRGYPRGRDTQYF
13 TRBJ1-2 TRBV6-1 CASSLQGNYGYTF
14 TRBJ1-2 TRBV28 CASTTPGGNYGYTF
15 TRBJ2-3 TRBV7-9 CASSFVRLTTDTQYF
16 TRBJ2-7 TRBV7-9 CASRSEEGQGAYEQYF
19 TRBJ1-4 TRBV4-1 CASSQGGTNTYGDNEKLFF
13 TRBJ2-7 TRBV14 CASSQEHSYEQYF
14 TRBJ1-3 TRBV28 CASRTAGGENTIYF
14 TRBJ2-4 TRBV10-3 CAISTRTSGNIQYF
13 TRBJ2-1 TRBV15 CATSRQGRSEQFF
16 TRBJ2-1 TRBV5-1 CASGLMGDRSYNEQFF
17 TRBJ2-5 TRBV18 CASSAYSGGGPQETQYF
14 TRBJ1-2 TRBV6-4 CASAPRGRAFGYTF
13 TRBJ1-1 TRBV4-1 CASSQADRAGAFF
15 TRBJ2-7 TRBV4-1 CASSQAGTGAYEQYF
15 TRBJ2-2 TRBV10-1 CASSEASANTGELFF
15 TRBJ1-1 TRBV5-1 CASSFSQTYNTEAFF
15 TRBJ1-1 TRBV4-1 CASSQAGQVNTEAFF
16 TRBJ1-6 TRBV19 CASRGGASSYNSPLHF
15 . TRBV6-6 CASRRSSGYNYEQYF
15 TRBJ2-7 TRBV7-9 CASSLGTSGSYEQYF
15 TRBJ2-7 TRBV10-3 CAIRPGTESSYEQYF
12 TRBJ1-1 TRBV6-6 CASSYLAAEAFF
14 TRBJ1-2 TRBV11-2 CASSRDRLNYGYTF
16 TRBJ2-1 TRBV19 CASSIWTSGGYNEQFF
18 TRBJ1-4 TRBV7-6 CASSLVPGTGERNEKLFF
13 TRBJ2-1 TRBV7-9 CASSPSGTQGQFF
14 TRBJ2-7 TRBV7-9 CASSLPGQAREQYF
14 TRBJ1-1 TRBV2 CASSRGTGNTEAFF
14 TRBJ2-3 TRBV29-1 CSVKTARGPDTQYF
13 TRBJ1-2 TRBV5-1 CASSSGTPYGYTF